This TCR beta chain is drawn from a study of regulatory T cells in long-lasting Graves disease. Broader study findings: Among persistent patients, a larger number of public clonotypes were shared (around 3,000) than among newly diagnosed patients (under 1,000). Newly diagnosed Graves' patients exceeded persistent ones in TCR diversity. It was in persistent disease that TRBV28, TRBJ1-2 and TRBJ2-5 were favored.

Specified time point: persistent/refractory GD, antithyroid drugs over 5 years with positive TRAb. Generation of the TCR library employed RNA extracted from PBMCs. A peripheral blood sample, around 8.5 milliliters in volume, was drawn into EDTA tubes. The table lists this clonotype with many counts. The antigen is undetermined. The CDR3 is 15 amino acids. Germline values: CDR1 MGHRA, CDR2 YSYEKL. V was clipped by 4 bases and J by 1 base; unmatched bases: 6. Sequencing libraries for TCR beta were prepared with iRepertoire HTBI primers and Arm-PCR of CDR3 regions. MiXCR, run by TCRdb on the multiplex PCR reads, gives a single entry per CDR3 protein. The table lists around 450,000 distinct CDR3 sequences, 20% to 25% of them singletons.

This chain uses TRBV4-1 with TRBJ2-5; 7 nucleotides align to TRBD1. Sequences were derived from peripheral blood mononuclear cells (PBMCs), sampled when the disease was refractory, from a patient treated with antithyroid drugs. The sequence derives from a female donor with Graves disease. The CDR3 DNA reads as TGCGCCAGCAGCCTCTGGGGACAGAGCCAAGAGACCCAGTACTTC. This gives the protein CASSLWGQSQETQYF.